The 10 T cell receptor beta chains reported below all come from one sample, sequenced in a study of shared clonotypes between healthy human individuals. Naive-designated CD8 cells lacked CD45RO, were positively enriched for CCR7, and omitted terminally differentiated effector memory CD45RA+ cells. Assay used: immunoSEQ multiplex PCR; TCRdb lists only in-frame clones, some missing. In the table there are about 2,100,000 clones, 85% to 95% of which are singletons. Sequenced material: naive CD8+ T cells from PBMCs. Source of these receptors: a man aged 18-30 years in good health. Some clones in this sample may be carry-over from other donors' samples.

The rearrangement uses TRBV25-1 and TRBJ1-3; D unclear. V lost 5 bases to trimming and J lost 2 bases, with 13 bases between them. The CDR3 totals 15 residues. CDR1 MGHDK and CDR2 SYGVNS come from the germline V gene. CDR3 region: CASSQVQLPGNTIYF. The CDR3 DNA follows: TGTGCCAGCAGTCAAGTACAGCTACCTGGAAACACCATATATTTT.

The chain joins TRBV7-9 to TRBJ2-2, with 10 bases that match TRBD1. The germline CDR1 and CDR2 sequences are SEHNR and FQNEAQ (reference sequence). J was trimmed by 7 bases and V by 5 bases; bases with no gene match: 13. The CDR3 totals 17 residues. CDR3 in DNA: TGTGCCAGCAGCCTGATACCGGGACAGGGGACGGACGGGGAGCTGTTTTTT. Protein: CASSLIPGQGTDGELFF.

The chain employs TRBV4-3 and TRBJ2-7; possibly TRBD1 for D (5 bases). With 0 bases removed from V and 0 bases from J, the gap between germline ends came to 9 bases. Germline CDR1 LGHNA, CDR2 YSLEER. The CDR3 covers 15 residues. The CDR3 DNA sequence: TGCGCCAGCAGCCAAGAGCAGGGATACTCCTACGAGCAGTACTTC. This gives the protein CASSQEQGYSYEQYF.

This chain joins TRBV28 and TRBJ2-1; TRBD2 agrees at 7 bases. Trimming took 4 bases from V and 0 from J; bases not matched to a gene: 3. The CDR3 covers 15 residues. Germline loops: CDR1 MDHEN, CDR2 SYDVKM. The chain's CDR3 is CASSYLAVSYNEQFF. CDR3 coding DNA: TGTGCCAGCAGTTATCTAGCGGTCTCCTACAATGAGCAGTTCTTC.

This chain connects TRBV29-1 to TRBJ2-3; 9 bases are a match to TRBD2. Germline values: CDR1 SQVTM, CDR2 ANQGSEA. V was pared by 2 bases and J by 0 bases, with 6 bases of the junction left unmatched. This CDR3 is built from 16 residues. The CDR3 here is CSVETEAGGSTDTQYF. The CDR3, as DNA: TGCAGCGTTGAAACTGAAGCGGGAGGCAGCACAGATACGCAGTATTTT.

The chain recombines TRBV19 with TRBJ2-7; D gene unclear. The germline V gene has CDR1 LNHDA and CDR2 SQIVND (reference sequence). V was shortened by 6 bases and J by 3 bases, with 18 bases between the two germline ends. This CDR3 has 15 amino acids. The CDR3: CASSQAAGWGYEQYF. The CDR3 DNA follows: TGTGCCAGTAGCCAGGCGGCAGGTTGGGGCTACGAGCAGTACTTC.

The rearrangement joins TRBV30 to TRBJ1-5; TRBD1 might be the D (6 bases). Germline V gene sequence: CDR1 GTSNPN, CDR2 SVGIG (reference sequence). V lost 2 bases and J lost 0, with 11 bases in between. This CDR3 is 15 amino acids long. CDR3 DNA: TGTGCCTGGAGTTCAGGGGTCCATAGCAATCAGCCCCAGCATTTT. Translation gives CAWSSGVHSNQPQHF.

This clone has only one observation. DNA for the CDR3: TGTGCCAGCAGCTCACGGGGGGAGCAGTACTTC. Translated: CASSSRGEQYF. This rearrangement joins TRBV9 to TRBJ2-7; D may be TRBD2 (6 bases). Between the trimmed V and J ends, which lost 4 bases and 7 bases, there was a span of 9 bases. Germline CDR1 SGDLS, CDR2 YYNGEE. This CDR3 has 11 amino acids.

This chain uses TRBV10-1 with TRBJ1-2; the D is unclear. V lost 3 bases to trimming and J lost 2 bases, with 7 bases between them. Germline V gene lookup returns CDR1 WNHNN and CDR2 SYGVQD (reference sequence). The CDR3 is 13 amino acids. This CDR3 reads CASSEGRNYGYTF. Here the CDR3 DNA reads TGCGCCAGCAGTGAAGGACGGAACTATGGCTACACCTTC.

The chain links TRBV19 to TRBJ2-7; 14 positions match TRBD2. There are 15 residues in the CDR3. J lost 6 bases, V lost 5 bases, and 6 bases had no gene match. Germline CDR1 LNHDA, CDR2 SQIVND (reference sequence). Here the CDR3 reads CASSGGLAGVIEQYF. In nucleotides, the CDR3 is TGTGCCAGTAGTGGGGGACTAGCGGGAGTGATCGAGCAGTACTTC.